The 14 T cell receptor beta chains reported below all come from one sample, sequenced in a study of T cell repertoires in ileal Crohn's disease. Assay: immunoSEQ multiplex PCR; the TCRdb copy retains only in-frame clones and omits some. The sample gives about 15,000 clones, 65% to 85% of which show up once; under 5% is in the top ten. Time point denoted: neoterminal ileum biopsy at postoperative endoscopy, about 6 months after surgery. Sequencing input: ileal tissue. The source is an adult with Crohn's disease.

The chain recombines TRBV6-5 with TRBJ1-5; D call uncertain. Germline loops: CDR1 MNHEY, CDR2 SVGAGI. The germline V and J ends were trimmed by 6 bases and 0 bases, with 9 bases remaining between them. The CDR3 has 14 residues. This CDR3 reads CASSPRNSNQPQHF. The CDR3 DNA reads TGTGCCAGCAGCCCCAGAAATAGCAATCAGCCCCAGCATTTT.

The rearrangement uses TRBV5-1 and TRBJ2-3; 8 bases align to TRBD2. The CDR3 runs 12 residues. J gave up 11 bases and V 4 bases, and 6 bases lay outside the gene matches. The germline CDR1 and CDR2 sequences are SGHRS and YFSETQ. The CDR3 spells CASSQERGRQYF. In DNA, the CDR3 is TGCGCCAGCAGCCAGGAGCGGGGGCGGCAGTATTTT.

The table lists this clone with a few counts. The chain joins TRBV18 to TRBJ2-1; D unclear. Trimming removed 5 bases from V and 10 bases from J, with 15 bases in between. This CDR3 contains 13 residues. Germline V lookup: CDR1 KGHSH, CDR2 LQKENI. The CDR3 spells CASSTDTIGEQFF. The DNA of the CDR3 is TGTGCCAGCTCAACCGATACCATCGGGGAGCAGTTCTTC.

This chain connects TRBV7-2 to TRBJ1-5, with 9 nucleotides matching TRBD1. CDR1 is SGHTA, CDR2 FQGNSA, per germline. CDR3 length: 15 amino acids. With V trimmed by 5 bases and J by 7 bases, 9 bases remained unmatched. CDR3 nucleotides: TGTGCCAGCAGCAAGGGGACAGGGTCGTGGCAGCCCCAGCATTTT. This encodes CASSKGTGSWQPQHF.

The rearrangement uses TRBV19 and TRBJ2-7; D possibly corresponds to TRBD2 (5 bases). The CDR3 covers 11 residues. The germline CDR1 and CDR2 sequences are LNHDA and SQIVND (reference sequence). V dropped 5 bases and J dropped 6 bases, with 8 bases sitting between them. The CDR3 DNA reads TGTGCCAGTAGTGACCGGGGCGAGCAGTACTTC. It is translated as CASSDRGEQYF.

V gene TRBV7-6 combines with J gene TRBJ1-2, with D perhaps TRBD1 (5 bases). The CDR3 covers 15 residues. Germline V gene lookup returns CDR1 SGHVS and CDR2 FNYEAQ. Trimming took 2 bases from V and 7 from J, leaving 17 bases between them. CDR3 sequence reads: CASSLYAGAGFGYTF. The CDR3 nucleotides are TGTGCCAGCAGCTTATACGCCGGGGCAGGCTTTGGCTACACCTTC.

Remarks on this clone: An end of the junction differs from the germline gene, which may be a read error. This chain uses TRBV15 with TRBJ1-1, with 7 bases aligning to TRBD1. Germline-derived CDR1 and CDR2 are LNHNV and YYDKDF (reference sequence). The CDR3 runs 14 residues. CDR3: CATSRERGQREVFF. The CDR3 DNA reads TGTGCCACCAGCAGAGAGCGGGGACAGCGTGAAGTTTTCTTT.

The chain has TRBV5-1 and TRBJ1-2; 11 bases are shared with TRBD1. The CDR3 runs 14 residues. Germline V gene lookup returns CDR1 SGHRS and CDR2 YFSETQ. V lost 3 bases and J lost 9; bases outside the gene matches: 7. In DNA form, the CDR3 reads TGCGCCAGCAGCTCCCGGGACAGGGGGTCGAGCTACACCTTC. It translates to CASSSRDRGSSYTF. Supplemented by reference TRBV5-1 and TRBJ1-2, the full variable domain reads KAGVTQTPRYLIKTRGQQVTLSCSPISGHRSVSWYQQTPGQGLQFLFEYFSETQRNKGNFPGRFSGRQFSNSRSEMNVSTLELGDSALYLCASSSRDRGSSYTFGSGTRLTVV.

This clone was counted between two and nine times. This chain uses TRBV30 with TRBJ2-3; D may be TRBD1 or TRBD2 (5 bases each). CDR3 length equals 14 residues. Germline loops: CDR1 GTSNPN, CDR2 SVGIG (reference sequence). Trimming removed 2 bases at V and 1 base at J, with 10 bases between. The CDR3 region has the DNA TGTGCCTGGAGTATGGGGGTCGGCACAGATACGCAGTATTTT. It is translated as CAWSMGVGTDTQYF.

The table lists this clone with a count of one. The CDR3 loop is CASSLVTGGGYGYTF. CDR3 sequence (DNA): TGTGCCAGCAGCTTGGTGACAGGGGGTGGCTATGGCTACACCTTC. J is TRBJ1-2 and V is TRBV5-4; 9 bases match TRBD1. The CDR3 has 15 amino acids. After removal of 0 bases from V and 4 bases from J, the junction contained 4 bases not matched to a gene. Germline CDR1 SGHNT, CDR2 YYREEE (reference sequence).

This clone came up once. This chain uses TRBV6-5 with TRBJ2-1; 9 bases align to TRBD2. Germline-derived CDR1 and CDR2 are MNHEY and SVGAGI. There are 15 residues in the CDR3. After removal of 3 bases from V and 9 bases from J, the junction contained 9 bases not matched to a gene. The CDR3 DNA reads TGTGCCAGCAGTTATAATCGCGGGGGGGCCGCTGAGCAGTTCTTC. This gives the protein CASSYNRGGAAEQFF.

The gene calls are TRBV18 and TRBJ2-3; 10 bases align to TRBD2. Germline CDR1 KGHSH, CDR2 LQKENI. Trimming removed 1 base from V and 3 bases from J; junction bases left unmatched: 1. This CDR3 region has 15 residues. Written as DNA, the CDR3 is TGTGCCAGCTCACCACTAGCGGGAGGAACAGATACGCAGTATTTT. Amino acids: CASSPLAGGTDTQYF.

This clone is a singleton in its sample. The genes are TRBV4-2 and TRBJ2-1; no clear D. The length of the CDR3 is 13 residues. Germline V gives CDR1 LGHNA, CDR2 YNFKEQ. V was trimmed by 0 bases and J by 10 bases, leaving 10 bases between them. The CDR3 here is CASSQDLSVEQFF. CDR3 bases: TGTGCCAGCAGCCAAGATCTCAGCGTGGAGCAGTTCTTC.

As for this clone: Mismatch with germline at one junction end may stem from a read error. The rearrangement uses TRBV11-2 and TRBJ1-1; D uncertain. The CDR3 loop spans 16 amino acids. Germline V gene lookup returns CDR1 SGHAT and CDR2 FQNNGV. DNA for the CDR3: TGTGCCAGCCGCTTAGGAGGAACACCAGAGAACACTGAAGCTTTCTTT. Protein: CASRLGGTPENTEAFF. The complete variable domain, with remaining parts taken from reference TRBV11-2 and TRBJ1-1, reads EAGVAQSPRYKIIEKRQSVAFWCNPISGHATLYWYQQILGQGPKLLIQFQNNGVVDDSQLPKDRFSAERLKGVDSTLKIQPAKLEDSAVYLCASRLGGTPENTEAFFGQGTRLTVV.